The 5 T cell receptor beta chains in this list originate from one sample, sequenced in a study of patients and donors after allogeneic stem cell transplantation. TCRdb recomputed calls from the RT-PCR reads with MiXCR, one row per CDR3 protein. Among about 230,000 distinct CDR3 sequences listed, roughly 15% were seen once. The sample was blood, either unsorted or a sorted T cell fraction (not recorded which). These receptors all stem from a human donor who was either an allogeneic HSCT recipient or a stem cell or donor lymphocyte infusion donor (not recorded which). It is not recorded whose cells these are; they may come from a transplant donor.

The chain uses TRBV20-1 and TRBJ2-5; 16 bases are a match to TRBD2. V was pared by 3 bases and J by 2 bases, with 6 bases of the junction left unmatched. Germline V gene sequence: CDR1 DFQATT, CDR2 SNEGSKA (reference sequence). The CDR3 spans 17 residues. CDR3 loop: CSASHMGLAGGQETQYF. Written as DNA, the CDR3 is TGCAGTGCTAGTCACATGGGACTAGCGGGGGGGCAAGAGACCCAGTACTTC.

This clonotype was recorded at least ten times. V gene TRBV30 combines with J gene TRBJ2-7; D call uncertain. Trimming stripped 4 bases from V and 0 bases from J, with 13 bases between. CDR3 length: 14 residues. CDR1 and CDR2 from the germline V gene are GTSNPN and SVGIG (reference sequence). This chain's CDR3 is CAWKKGPSSYEQYF. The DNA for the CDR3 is TGTGCCTGGAAGAAGGGCCCCAGCTCCTACGAGCAGTACTTC.

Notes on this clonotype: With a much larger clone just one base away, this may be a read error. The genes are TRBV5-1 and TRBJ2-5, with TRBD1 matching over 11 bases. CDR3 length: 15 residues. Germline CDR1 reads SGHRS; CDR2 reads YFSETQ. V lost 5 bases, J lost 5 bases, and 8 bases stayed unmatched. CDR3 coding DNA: TGCGCCAGCAGATGGGACAGGGGGAACGAGGAGACCCAGTACTTC. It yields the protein CASRWDRGNEETQYF.

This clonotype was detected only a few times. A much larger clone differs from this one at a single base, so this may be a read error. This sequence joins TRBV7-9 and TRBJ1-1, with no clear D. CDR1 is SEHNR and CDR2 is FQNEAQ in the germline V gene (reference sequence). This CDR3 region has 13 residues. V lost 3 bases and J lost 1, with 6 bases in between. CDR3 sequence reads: CASSFDGNTEAFF. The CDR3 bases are TGTGCCAGCAGCTTCGACGGGAACACTGAAGCTTTCTTT.

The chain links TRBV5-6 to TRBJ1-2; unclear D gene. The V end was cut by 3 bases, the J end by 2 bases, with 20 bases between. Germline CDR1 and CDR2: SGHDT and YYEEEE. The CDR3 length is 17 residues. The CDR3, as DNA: TGTGCCAGCAGCTCCGAAGATCTGGCGAGGTGGAACTATGGCTACACCTTC. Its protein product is CASSSEDLARWNYGYTF.